This TCR beta chain was recorded in a study of blood T cell repertoires in COVID-19. The assay was immunoSEQ multiplex PCR, and TCRdb's table has in-frame clones only and misses some. Of about 44,000 clones in the sample, 80% to 90% were seen once. V lost 3 bases and J 3 bases, leaving 21 bases between the germline ends. This CDR3 is built from 18 residues. CDR1 is SGHKS and CDR2 is YYEKEE in the germline V gene (reference sequence). This TCR came from a human donor in a cohort sampled during active COVID-19. The rearrangement links TRBV5-5 to TRBJ1-4; D ambiguous. The sequenced sample consisted of peripheral blood. CDR3 in DNA: TGTGCCAGCAGCTATAGCGGACCGGACCTTCGGGCTAATGAAAAACTGTTTTTT. It yields the protein CASSYSGPDLRANEKLFF. Based on the CDR3 plus reference TRBV5-5 and TRBJ1-4, the full variable domain is DAGVTQSPTHLIKTRGQQVTLRCSPISGHKSVSWYQQVLGQGPQFIFQYYEKEERGRGNFPDRFSARQFPNYSSELNVNALLLGDSALYLCASSYSGPDLRANEKLFFGSGTQLSVL.